This TCR beta chain was identified in a study of T cell repertoires in cytomegalovirus infection. Study in general: It was the public TCR beta signatures that indicated both CMV infection and matching HLA type. Study-wide points: The ex vivo response showed dominance by HLA-C-restricted CMV-specific TCR beta clonotypes. The study identified carriers of CMV plus the relevant HLA from cumulative public TCR beta family frequency.

Concerning this clonotype itself: Its antigen is not identified.

TCRdb analysed the reads with MiXCR anew, one entry per CDR3 protein. The sample has roughly 800,000 distinct CDR3 sequences; almost 30% are singletons. The clonotype was recovered from a human donor in good health (CMV status not recorded). Some clones in this sample may be carry-over from other donors' samples. Specimen: cultured CD8+ T cells from PBMCs, collected from culture after CMV antigen stimulation.

DNA of the CDR3: TGTGCCAGCCCTAATACCGGGGAGCTGTTTTTT. Residues: CASPNTGELFF. V gene TRBV12-3 or TRBV12-4 combines with J gene TRBJ2-2; D is unclear. This CDR3 is 11 amino acids long. Trimming took off 8 bases at V and 5 bases at J, with 6 bases between the two ends.